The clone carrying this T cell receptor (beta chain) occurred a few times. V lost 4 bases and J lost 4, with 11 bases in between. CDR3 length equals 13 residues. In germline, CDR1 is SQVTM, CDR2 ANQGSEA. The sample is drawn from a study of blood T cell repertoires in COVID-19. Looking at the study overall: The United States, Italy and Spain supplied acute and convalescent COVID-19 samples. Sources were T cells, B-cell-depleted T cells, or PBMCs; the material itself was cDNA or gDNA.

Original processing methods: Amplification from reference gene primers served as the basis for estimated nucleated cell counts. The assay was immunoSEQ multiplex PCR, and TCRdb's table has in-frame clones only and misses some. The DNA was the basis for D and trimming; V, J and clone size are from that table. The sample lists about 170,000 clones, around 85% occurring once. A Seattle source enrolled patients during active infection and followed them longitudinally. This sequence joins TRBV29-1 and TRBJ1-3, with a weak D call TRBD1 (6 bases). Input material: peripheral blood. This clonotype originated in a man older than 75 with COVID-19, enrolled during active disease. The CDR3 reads CSVAAQGGNTIYF. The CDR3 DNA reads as TGCAGCGTTGCCGCCCAGGGGGGAAACACCATATATTTT. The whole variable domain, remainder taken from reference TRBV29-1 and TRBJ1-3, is SAVISQKPSRDICQRGTSLTIQCQVDSQVTMMFWYRQQPGQSLTLIATANQGSEATYESGFVIDKFPISRPNLTFSTLTVSNMSPEDSSIYLCSVAAQGGNTIYFGEGSWLTVV.